Listed below are T cell receptor beta chains from one sample, sequenced in a study of cytomegalovirus exposure and HLA in healthy donors. Using immunoSEQ multiplex PCR, the repertoire was profiled, and TCRdb retains in-frame clones only, with some absent. Of about 150,000 clones in the sample, under 85% were seen once. Sequencing was done on a sample of PBMCs. These receptors all stem from a young man in good health and CMV-seronegative. The CDR3 runs from the conserved cysteine through the conserved F or W. Each record gives: J gene, D gene, clone size, CDR3 length, V gene, CDR3 protein, CDR3 DNA. D genes are given only for firm matches. Clone size is given for some rows only: seen once, a few or many times, or a class if the clone is expanded.

TRBJ2-7 - - 15 TRBV4-3 CASSQVGLSSYEQYF TGCGCCAGCAGCCAAGTGGGCTTGAGCTCCTACGAGCAGTACTTC
TRBJ1-2 TRBD1 - 17 TRBV4-2 CASSQITGESANYGYTF TGTGCCAGCAGCCAGATCACAGGGGAATCAGCTAACTATGGCTACACCTTC
TRBJ2-3 TRBD2 - 14 TRBV28 CASSLVQGGHTQYF TGTGCCAGCAGTTTAGTGCAGGGAGGGCATACGCAGTATTTT
TRBJ2-5 TRBD1 - 16 TRBV4-1 CASSPPPGTGEETQYF TGCGCCAGCAGCCCCCCCCCGGGGACAGGGGAAGAGACCCAGTACTTC
TRBJ2-5 TRBD2 - 14 TRBV7-6 CASSPGTREETQYF TGTGCCAGCAGTCCCGGGACTAGGGAAGAGACCCAGTACTTC
TRBJ2-6 - - 16 TRBV7-8 CASSSRQAMGANVLTF TGTGCCAGCAGCTCCAGACAAGCAATGGGGGCCAACGTCCTGACTTTC
TRBJ1-4 - - 13 TRBV7-9 CASSLGGVEKLFF TGTGCCAGCAGCTTGGGAGGGGTGGAAAAACTGTTTTTT
TRBJ1-5 - - 13 TRBV30 CAWAARGNQPQHF TGTGCCTGGGCTGCAAGGGGGAATCAGCCCCAGCATTTT
TRBJ2-1 TRBD2 few 19 TRBV19 CASSRRGLAGGTSYNEQFF TGTGCCAGTAGTCGCAGGGGACTAGCGGGGGGGACCTCCTACAATGAGCAGTTCTTC
TRBJ1-1 - - 14 TRBV21-1 CASSVGGGNTEAFF -
TRBJ1-4 - - 14 TRBV27 CASSYLLTGEKLFF TGTGCCAGCAGTTACCTCTTAACAGGGGAAAAACTGTTTTTT
TRBJ1-1 - - 13 TRBV18 CASSLNRDTEAFF TGTGCCAGCTCACTTAACAGGGACACTGAAGCTTTCTTT
TRBJ1-3 - few 16 TRBV27 CASSFSGTSTGNTIYF TGTGCCAGCAGTTTCTCCGGGACAAGCACTGGAAACACCATATATTTT
TRBJ2-5 - - 14 TRBV7-6 CASSLSGRSETQYF TGTGCCAGCAGCTTATCTGGGAGGTCAGAGACCCAGTACTTC
TRBJ1-1 - - 13 TRBV29-1 CSVAGAMNTEAFF TGCAGCGTTGCAGGGGCCATGAACACTGAAGCTTTCTTT
TRBJ2-6 - large 16 TRBV4-2 CASSRDISSGANVLTF TGTGCCAGCAGCCGGGACATAAGCTCTGGGGCCAACGTCCTGACTTTC
TRBJ1-1 - - 14 TRBV7-6 CASSLGTLNTEAFF TGTGCCAGCAGCTTAGGCACTCTGAACACTGAAGCTTTCTTT
TRBJ1-6 - - 16 TRBV7-8 CASSARAEGRRSPLHF TGTGCCAGCAGCGCAAGGGCCGAAGGGAGAAGGTCACCCCTCCACTTT
TRBJ1-5 - - 14 TRBV15 CATSRDLGNQPQHF TGTGCCACCAGCAGAGATCTAGGTAATCAGCCCCAGCATTTT
TRBJ1-2 TRBD1 few 21 TRBV15 CATSRDFSVEGQGVFNYGYTF TGTGCCACCAGCAGAGATTTTTCGGTAGAGGGACAGGGGGTTTTTAACTATGGCTACACCTTC
TRBJ1-4 - once 17 TRBV7-9 CASSLWILGREGEKLFF TGTGCCAGCAGCTTATGGATTCTGGGAAGGGAGGGTGAAAAACTGTTTTTT
TRBJ1-6 TRBD1 few 15 TRBV5-6 CASSLVGTGNSPLHF TGTGCCAGCAGCTTGGTGGGGACAGGGAATTCACCCCTCCACTTT
TRBJ2-1 TRBD2 - 13 TRBV6-6 CASSYWGGNEQFF TGTGCCAGCAGTTACTGGGGGGGCAATGAGCAGTTCTTC
TRBJ1-2 - once 15 TRBV7-2 CASSYRQQGNYGYTF TGTGCCAGCAGCTATAGGCAGCAGGGGAACTATGGCTACACCTTC
TRBJ1-6 - - 12 TRBV7-2 CAIEYQGSPLHF TGTGCCATCGAATACCAGGGATCACCCCTCCACTTT
TRBJ1-2 TRBD1 - 15 TRBV18 CASSPMRGPDYGYTF TGTGCCAGCTCACCTATGAGGGGGCCGGACTATGGCTACACCTTC